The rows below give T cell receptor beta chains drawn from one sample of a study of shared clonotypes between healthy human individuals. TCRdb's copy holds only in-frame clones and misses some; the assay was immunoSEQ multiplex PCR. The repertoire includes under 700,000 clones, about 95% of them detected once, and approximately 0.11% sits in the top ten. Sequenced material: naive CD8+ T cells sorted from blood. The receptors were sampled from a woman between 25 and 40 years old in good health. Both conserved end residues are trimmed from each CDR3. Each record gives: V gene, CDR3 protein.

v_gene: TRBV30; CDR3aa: AWTTGDEQY
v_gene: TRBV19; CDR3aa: ASSLRGKLTYEQY
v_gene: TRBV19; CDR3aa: ASSTPLGPGHNEQF
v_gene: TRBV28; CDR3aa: ASSSDRLAVDTYRTGELF
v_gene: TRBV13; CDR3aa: ASSSLGNGETQY
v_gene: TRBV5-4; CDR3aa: ASSLLGGKTDTQY
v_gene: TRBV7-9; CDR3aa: ASSLLSEGRY
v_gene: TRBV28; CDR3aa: ASNTLDGHEEQY
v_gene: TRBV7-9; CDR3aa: ASSRPWDTEAF
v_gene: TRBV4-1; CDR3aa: ASSQVGHLGQKLF
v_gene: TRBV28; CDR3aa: ASSLGQAYT
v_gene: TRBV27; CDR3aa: ASSTSGQIYGYT
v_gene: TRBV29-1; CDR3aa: SVAHLVPSYEQY
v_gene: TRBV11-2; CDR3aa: ASSLVRGREQY
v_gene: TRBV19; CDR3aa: ASRDRDRGSPLH
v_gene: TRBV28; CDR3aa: ASSSLGTGELF